These 14 T cell receptor beta chains came from one sample sequenced in a study of CXCR3-negative and CXCR3-positive naive CD8 T cells. Study-level results: More hydrophobic TRB CDR3s were found in CXCR3-positive naive cells than in CXCR3-negative naive cells.

The authors made the TRB cDNA libraries by 5' RACE using UMI labels. TCRdb re-called the 5' RACE reads and shows each CDR3 protein once, DNA omitted. Here the sample table reports about 89,000 distinct CDR3 sequences. Their recognized antigens are unknown. The material sequenced was naive CXCR3+ CD8+ T cells from blood. Subset denoted: CD45RO-CCR7+CD27+CD95- naive CD8+ T cells expressing CXCR3 (TNR3+). The receptor set was obtained from a human donor in good health. Some clones in this sample may be carry-over from other donors' samples.

The J gene is TRBJ1-1, the V gene TRBV11-3; the D call from TCRdb, TRBD1, cannot be confirmed without DNA. This CDR3 contains 13 residues. Germline CDR1 is SGHNT and CDR2 is YENEEA. The CDR3 loop reads CASSLSPGARAFF. The full variable domain, completed using reference TRBV11-3 and TRBJ1-1, is EAGVVQSPRYKIIEKKQPVAFWCNPISGHNTLYWYLQNLGQGPELLIRYENEEAVDDSQLPKDRFSAERLKGVDSTLKIQPAELGDSAVYLCASSLSPGARAFFGQGTRLTVV.

The rearrangement links TRBV7-2 to TRBJ2-7; TCRdb's D call, TRBD1, is unchecked because there is no DNA. The CDR3 has 15 residues. Germline values: CDR1 SGHTA, CDR2 FQGNSA. The CDR3 sequence: CASSWGVGGRGEQYF.

The CDR3 here is CASSGTGHQETQYF. This chain joins TRBV28 and TRBJ2-5; TCRdb gives TRBD2 as the D gene, but with no DNA this cannot be confirmed. Germline CDR1 is MDHEN and CDR2 is SYDVKM. This CDR3 is 14 amino acids long.

The chain couples TRBV3-1 to TRBJ2-7; there is no DNA to check the TCRdb D call of TRBD1. CDR1 and CDR2 (germline): LGHDT, YNNKEL (reference sequence). This CDR3 has 15 residues. The CDR3 spells CASSQTGTGAYEQYF.

V usage is TRBV4-3 and J usage is TRBJ2-7. This CDR3 has 14 residues. CDR1 is LGHNA and CDR2 is YSLEER in the germline V gene. This CDR3 is CASSQDWGWYEQYF.

V and J are TRBV28 and TRBJ2-1; TCRdb outputs TRBD1, but without DNA this stays unchecked. CDR1 and CDR2 (germline): MDHEN, SYDVKM. The CDR3 is made up of 16 amino acids. The CDR3 here is CASSFSGTGLGNEQFF.

V and J are TRBV7-9 and TRBJ1-1; TCRdb indicates TRBD1, and absent DNA this call remains unverified. Germline V CDR1 and CDR2: SEHNR, FQNEAQ (reference sequence). The CDR3 covers 16 residues. This CDR3 reads CASSQPGPIMNTEAFF.

CDR3 in amino acids: CASSLYRDYNEQFF. This chain connects TRBV28 to TRBJ2-1; TCRdb selects TRBD1, and the lack of DNA leaves this call unchecked. The CDR3 contains 14 residues. CDR1 and CDR2 (germline): MDHEN, SYDVKM.

The V and J genes are TRBV6-1 and TRBJ2-1; the D gene TCRdb calls, TRBD1, cannot be checked with no DNA. Germline CDR1 MNHNS, CDR2 SASEGT. The CDR3 is 15 residues long. The CDR3 sequence: CASSVRQGGSNEQFF.

CDR3 sequence: CASSFFRYNEQFF. This chain connects TRBV13 to TRBJ2-1. This CDR3 is 13 amino acids long. The V gene's germline CDR1 is PRHDT and CDR2 FYEKMQ (reference sequence).

The rearrangement uses TRBV4-1 and TRBJ2-7. Germline lookup yields CDR1 MGHRA and CDR2 YSYEKL. The CDR3 length is 15 residues. The CDR3 loop reads CASIPLGGSPYEQYF.

The gene calls are TRBV21-1 and TRBJ2-3; TCRdb's D gene call, TRBD2, goes unchecked for lack of DNA. TRBV21-1 constitutes a pseudogene. The CDR3 sequence is 15 residues long. CDR3 protein: CASSPPEVRTDTQYF.

The chain carries TRBV29-1 and TRBJ2-2. CDR3 length equals 12 residues. Per germline, CDR1 SQVTM and CDR2 ANQGSEA. The CDR3 loop is CSVELGSGELFF.

The chain is built from TRBV4-1 and TRBJ2-7; TCRdb outputs TRBD1, but without DNA this stays unchecked. The CDR3 consists of 15 residues. Germline CDR1 is MGHRA and CDR2 is YSYEKL. CDR3 residues: CASSQALNNLYEQYF.